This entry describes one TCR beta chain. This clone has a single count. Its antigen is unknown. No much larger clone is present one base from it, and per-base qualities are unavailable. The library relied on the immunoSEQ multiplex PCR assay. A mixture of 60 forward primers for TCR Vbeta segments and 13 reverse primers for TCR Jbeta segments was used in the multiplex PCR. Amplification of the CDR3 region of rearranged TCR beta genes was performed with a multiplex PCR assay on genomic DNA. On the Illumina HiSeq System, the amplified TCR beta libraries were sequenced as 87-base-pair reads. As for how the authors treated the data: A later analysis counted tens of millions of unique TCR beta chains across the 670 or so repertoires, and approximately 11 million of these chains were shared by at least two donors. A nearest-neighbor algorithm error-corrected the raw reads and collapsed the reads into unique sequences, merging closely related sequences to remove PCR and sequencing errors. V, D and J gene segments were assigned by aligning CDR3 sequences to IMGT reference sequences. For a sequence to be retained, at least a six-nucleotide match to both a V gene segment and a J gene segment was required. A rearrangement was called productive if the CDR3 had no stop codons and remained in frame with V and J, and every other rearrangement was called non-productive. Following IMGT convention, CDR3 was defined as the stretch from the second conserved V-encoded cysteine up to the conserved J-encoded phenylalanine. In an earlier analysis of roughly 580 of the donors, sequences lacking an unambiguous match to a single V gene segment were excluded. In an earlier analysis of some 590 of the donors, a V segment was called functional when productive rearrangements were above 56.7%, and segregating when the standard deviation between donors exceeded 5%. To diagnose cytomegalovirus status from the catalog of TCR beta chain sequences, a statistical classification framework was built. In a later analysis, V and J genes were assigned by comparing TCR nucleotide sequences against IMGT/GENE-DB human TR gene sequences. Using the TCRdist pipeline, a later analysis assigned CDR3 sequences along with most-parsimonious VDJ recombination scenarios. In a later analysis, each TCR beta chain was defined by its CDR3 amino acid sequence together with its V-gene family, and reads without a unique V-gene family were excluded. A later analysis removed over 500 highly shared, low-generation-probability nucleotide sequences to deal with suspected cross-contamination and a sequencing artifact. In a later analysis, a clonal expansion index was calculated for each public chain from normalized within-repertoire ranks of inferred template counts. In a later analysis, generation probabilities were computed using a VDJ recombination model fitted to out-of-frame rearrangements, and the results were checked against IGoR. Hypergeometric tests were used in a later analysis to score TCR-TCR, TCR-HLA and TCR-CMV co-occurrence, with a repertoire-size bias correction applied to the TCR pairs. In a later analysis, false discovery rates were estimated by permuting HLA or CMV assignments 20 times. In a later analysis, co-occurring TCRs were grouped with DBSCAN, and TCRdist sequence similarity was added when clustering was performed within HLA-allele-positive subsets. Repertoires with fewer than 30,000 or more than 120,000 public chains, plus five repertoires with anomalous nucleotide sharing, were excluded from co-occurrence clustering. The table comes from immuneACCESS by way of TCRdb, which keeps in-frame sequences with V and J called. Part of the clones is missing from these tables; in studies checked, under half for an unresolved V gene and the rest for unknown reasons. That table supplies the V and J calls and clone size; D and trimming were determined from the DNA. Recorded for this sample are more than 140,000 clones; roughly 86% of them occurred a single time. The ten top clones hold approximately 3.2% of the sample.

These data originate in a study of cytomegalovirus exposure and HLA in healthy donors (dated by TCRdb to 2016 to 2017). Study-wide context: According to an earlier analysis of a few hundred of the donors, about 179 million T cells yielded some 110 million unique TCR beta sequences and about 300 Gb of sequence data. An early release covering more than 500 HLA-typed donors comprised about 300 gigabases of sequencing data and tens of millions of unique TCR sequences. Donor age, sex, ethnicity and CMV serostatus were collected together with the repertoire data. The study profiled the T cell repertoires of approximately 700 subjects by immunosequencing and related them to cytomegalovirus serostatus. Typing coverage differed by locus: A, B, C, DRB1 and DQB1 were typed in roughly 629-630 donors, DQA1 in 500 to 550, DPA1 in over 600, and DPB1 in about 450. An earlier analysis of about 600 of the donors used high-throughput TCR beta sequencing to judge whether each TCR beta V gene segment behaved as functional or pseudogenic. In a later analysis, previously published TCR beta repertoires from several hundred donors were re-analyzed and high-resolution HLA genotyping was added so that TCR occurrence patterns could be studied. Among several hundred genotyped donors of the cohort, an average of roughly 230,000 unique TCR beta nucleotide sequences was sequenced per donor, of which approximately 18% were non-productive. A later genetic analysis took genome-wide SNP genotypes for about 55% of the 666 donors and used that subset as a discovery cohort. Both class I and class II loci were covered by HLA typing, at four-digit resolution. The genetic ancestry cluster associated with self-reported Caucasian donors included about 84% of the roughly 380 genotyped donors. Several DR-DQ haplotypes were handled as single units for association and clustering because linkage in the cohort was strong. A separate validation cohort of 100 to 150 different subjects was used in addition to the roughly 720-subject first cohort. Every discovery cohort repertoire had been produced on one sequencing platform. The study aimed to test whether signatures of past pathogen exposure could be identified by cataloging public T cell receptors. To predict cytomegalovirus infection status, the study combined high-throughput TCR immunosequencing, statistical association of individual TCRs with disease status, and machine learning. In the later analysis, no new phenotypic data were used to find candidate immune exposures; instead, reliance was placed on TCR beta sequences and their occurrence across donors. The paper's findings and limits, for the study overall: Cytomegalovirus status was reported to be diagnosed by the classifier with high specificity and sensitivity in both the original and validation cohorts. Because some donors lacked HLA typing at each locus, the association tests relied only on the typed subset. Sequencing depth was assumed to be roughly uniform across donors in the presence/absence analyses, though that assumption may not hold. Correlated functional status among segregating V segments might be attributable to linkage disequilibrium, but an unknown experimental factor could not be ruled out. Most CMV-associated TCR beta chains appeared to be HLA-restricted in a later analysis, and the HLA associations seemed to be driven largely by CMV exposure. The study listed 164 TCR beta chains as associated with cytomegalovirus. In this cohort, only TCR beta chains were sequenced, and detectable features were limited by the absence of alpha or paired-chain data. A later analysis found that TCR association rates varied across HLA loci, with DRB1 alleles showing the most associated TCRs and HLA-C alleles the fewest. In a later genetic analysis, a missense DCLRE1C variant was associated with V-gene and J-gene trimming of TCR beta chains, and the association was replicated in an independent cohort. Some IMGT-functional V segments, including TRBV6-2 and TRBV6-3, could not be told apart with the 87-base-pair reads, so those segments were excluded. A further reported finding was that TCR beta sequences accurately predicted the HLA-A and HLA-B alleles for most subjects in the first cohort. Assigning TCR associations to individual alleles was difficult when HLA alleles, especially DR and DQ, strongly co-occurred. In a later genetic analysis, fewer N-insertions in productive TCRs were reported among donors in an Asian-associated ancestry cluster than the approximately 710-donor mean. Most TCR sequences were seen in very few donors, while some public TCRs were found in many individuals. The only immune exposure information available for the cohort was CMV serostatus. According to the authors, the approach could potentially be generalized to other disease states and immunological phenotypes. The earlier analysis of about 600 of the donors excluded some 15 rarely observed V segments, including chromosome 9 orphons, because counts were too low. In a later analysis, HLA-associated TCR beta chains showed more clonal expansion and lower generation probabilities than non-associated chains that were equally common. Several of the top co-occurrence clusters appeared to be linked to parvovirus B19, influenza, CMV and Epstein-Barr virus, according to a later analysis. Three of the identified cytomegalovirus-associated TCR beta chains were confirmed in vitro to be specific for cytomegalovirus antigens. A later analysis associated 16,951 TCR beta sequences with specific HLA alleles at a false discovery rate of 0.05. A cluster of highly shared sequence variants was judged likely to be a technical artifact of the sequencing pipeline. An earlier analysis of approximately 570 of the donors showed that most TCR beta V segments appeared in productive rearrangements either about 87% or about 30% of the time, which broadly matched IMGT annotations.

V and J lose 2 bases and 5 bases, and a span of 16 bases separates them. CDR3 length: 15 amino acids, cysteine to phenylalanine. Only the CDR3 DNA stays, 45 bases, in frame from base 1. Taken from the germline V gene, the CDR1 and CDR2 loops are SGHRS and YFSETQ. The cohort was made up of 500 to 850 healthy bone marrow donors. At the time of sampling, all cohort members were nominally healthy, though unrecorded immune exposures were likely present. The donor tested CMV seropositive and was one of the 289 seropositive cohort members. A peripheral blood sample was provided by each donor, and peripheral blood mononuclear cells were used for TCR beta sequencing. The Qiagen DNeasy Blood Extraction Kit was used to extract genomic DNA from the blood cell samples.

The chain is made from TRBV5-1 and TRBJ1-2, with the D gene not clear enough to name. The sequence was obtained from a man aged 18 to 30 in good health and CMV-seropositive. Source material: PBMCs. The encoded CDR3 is CASSFGESGSYGYTF. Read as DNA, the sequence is TGCGCCAGCAGCTTCGGGGAGTCGGGGTCATATGGCTACACCTTC. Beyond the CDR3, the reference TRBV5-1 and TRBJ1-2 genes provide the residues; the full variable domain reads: KAGVTQTPRYLIKTRGQQVTLSCSPISGHRSVSWYQQTPGQGLQFLFEYFSETQRNKGNFPGRFSGRQFSNSRSEMNVSTLELGDSALYLCASSFGESGSYGYTFGSGTRLTVV.